This TCR beta chain came from a study of cytomegalovirus exposure and HLA in healthy donors. Study in general: Out of approximately 400 genotyped donors, about 81% belonged to the Caucasian-associated ancestry cluster.

Study observations and caveats: With high specificity and sensitivity, the classifier reportedly diagnosed cytomegalovirus status. Being productive about 90% or about 30% of the time was typical of most TCR beta V segments in an earlier analysis.

Worth noting for this clone: What it binds is unknown.

The PCR contained 60 Vbeta and 13 Jbeta primers. Assay: immunoSEQ multiplex PCR; the TCRdb copy retains only in-frame clones and omits some. The sample carries about 140,000 clones, more than 70% recorded once. The length of the CDR3 is 16 residues. V dropped 5 bases and J dropped 4; count of bases not matched to a gene: 13. In germline, CDR1 is LNHDA, CDR2 SQIVND (reference sequence). This receptor was identified in a man over 45 in good health and CMV-seronegative. The sample was PBMCs. This chain joins TRBV19 and TRBJ1-2; 7 bases are shared with TRBD1. The CDR3 DNA follows: TGTGCCAGTAGTCTTACCTCGGGACAGCAAATCTATGGCTACACCTTC. It yields the protein CASSLTSGQQIYGYTF.